Included here is one T cell receptor beta chain sequence, with context. The data are from a study of blood T cell repertoires in COVID-19. The overall study: Spain, Italy and the United States supplied samples that represented acute and convalescent COVID-19. Sources were T cells, B-cell-depleted T cells, or PBMCs; the material itself was cDNA or gDNA.

Per the study methods: For nucleated cells, counts were estimated from reference gene primer amplification. Here immunoSEQ multiplex PCR was the method, and the copy in TCRdb shows in-frame clones only, minus some. That table gives V, J and clone size, and the DNA gave D and trimming. Here the sample spans some 190,000 clones, less than 85% being singletons. It was during active infection that Seattle patients were enrolled and then longitudinally followed. CDR1 SGHRS and CDR2 YFSETQ come from the germline V gene. With V trimmed by 1 base and J by 0 bases, 4 bases remained unmatched. The CDR3 totals 16 residues.

This sequence was found in an elderly woman with COVID-19, enrolled during active disease. The source material was peripheral blood. The J gene is TRBJ2-3, the V gene TRBV5-1; 8 bases match TRBD2. CDR3 nucleotides: TGCGCCAGCAGCTTGCCACTAGCGGAGAGCACAGATACGCAGTATTTT. Translated: CASSLPLAESTDTQYF.